This T cell receptor beta chain was profiled in a study of T cell repertoires in ileal Crohn's disease. About the research overall: At surgery, 35% of patients smoked, with median disease duration about eight years. All patients had surgery for stricturing (about 60%) or penetrating (approximately 39%) disease.

Of note for this clone: What it binds is unknown.

The repertoire was sequenced with immunoSEQ multiplex PCR; TCRdb's copy has only in-frame clones and lacks some. The table lists some 15,000 clones, roughly 91% of them singletons. V shed 4 bases, J shed 2 bases, and the junction held 9 bases outside the gene matches. Germline CDR1 SGHRS, CDR2 YFSETQ. The CDR3 is made up of 18 amino acids. Notes on the study in general: High-frequency clones were more common in sorted CD8 than CD4 cells.

The sequencing sample was made of ileal tissue. This sequence joins TRBV5-1 and TRBJ2-2, with 12 bases fitting TRBD1. This clonotype originated in an adult with Crohn's disease. CDR3: CASSPYRDRGPNTGELFF. The CDR3 DNA is TGCGCCAGCAGCCCCTACCGGGACAGGGGGCCCAACACCGGGGAGCTGTTTTTT.